The 26 T cell receptor beta chains below all came from one sample that was sequenced in a study of T-cell memory formation after mild COVID-19 listed by TCRdb under 2021. Library creation used 5' RACE. TCRdb records Illumina NovaSeq 6000 as the sequencer. TCRdb handled the public reads itself, with Q25 trimming in fastp and clone calling in MiXCR, and kept productive beta chains. Each CDR3 protein gets just one entry, which takes the most common genes and DNA from the rows behind it. Within this sample are a few hundred thousand distinct CDR3 sequences, with just under 20% of them counted one time only. The ten most abundant clones make up 21% of the sample. The sample comprised PBMCs or a T cell subset sorted from them (not recorded which). Receptors were obtained from a man aged 18 to 30 who had mild COVID-19 (a few samples of this study predate the infection). The sample titles of this study are shuffled in the database, so cell type and time point are left out; the donor was told from shared clones.

This clonotype was seen many times. The CDR3 sequence is CASELAGTNEQFF. The CDR3 DNA follows: TGTGCCAGCGAACTAGCGGGGACCAATGAGCAGTTCTTC. The V gene is TRBV5-6, the J gene TRBJ2-1; 10 positions agree with TRBD2. CDR1 SGHDT and CDR2 YYEEEE come from the germline V gene. V lost 7 bases and J lost 6; bases outside the gene matches: 4. This CDR3 spans 13 amino acids. Full variable domain (outside the CDR3, taken from reference TRBV5-6 and TRBJ2-1): DAGVTQSPTHLIKTRGQQVTLRCSPKSGHDTVSWYQQALGQGPQFIFQYYEEEERQRGNFPDRFSGHQFPNYSSELNVNALLLGDSALYLCASELAGTNEQFFGPGTRLTVL.

The rearrangement links TRBV11-2 to TRBJ1-4; no firm D call. This CDR3 spans 13 amino acids. V was shortened by 2 bases and J by 6 bases, with 7 bases between the two germline ends. The germline V gene encodes CDR1 SGHAT and CDR2 FQNNGV. The CDR3 DNA reads TGTGCCAGCAGCTTAAGGGCGGATGAAAAACTGTTTTTT. Translated: CASSLRADEKLFF.

V is TRBV12-3 or TRBV12-4 and J is TRBJ1-1; D perhaps matches TRBD1 (6 bases). The CDR3 is made up of 15 amino acids. Trimming pared 4 bases from V and 3 bases from J, leaving 15 bases between. The CDR3 is CASSSSSQGDTEAFF. The CDR3 bases are TGTGCCAGCAGTTCAAGTTCACAGGGAGACACTGAAGCTTTCTTT.

This sequence joins TRBV16 and TRBJ2-7; the D gene is possibly TRBD1 (6 bases). The CDR3 runs to 14 residues. V gave up 2 bases and J gave up 1 base, with 9 bases separating them. The germline V gene has CDR1 KGHSY and CDR2 FQNENV. The CDR3 DNA sequence: TGTGCCAGCAGCCAAACAGGGTTTTCCTACGAGCAGTACTTC. This codes for CASSQTGFSYEQYF. The whole variable domain, filled in from reference TRBV16 and TRBJ2-7, reads GEEVAQTPKHLVRGEGQKAKLYCAPIKGHSYVFWYQQVLKNEFKFLISFQNENVFDETGMPKERFSAKCLPNSPCSLEIQATKLEDSAVYFCASSQTGFSYEQYFGPGTRLTVT.

The chain is built from TRBV7-8 and TRBJ1-1; D is undetermined. Looked up from germline, CDR1 is SGHVS and CDR2 is FQNEAQ. CDR3 length equals 16 residues. V gave up 4 bases and J gave up 1 base, with 16 bases separating them. CDR3 bases: TGTGCCAGCAGCTGGCGGGCTGCCTCGGGGAACACTGAAGCTTTCTTT. Protein product: CASSWRAASGNTEAFF. Full variable domain (missing parts from reference TRBV7-8 and TRBJ1-1): GAGVSQSPRYKVAKRGQDVALRCDPISGHVSLFWYQQALGQGPEFLTYFQNEAQLDKSGLPSDRFFAERPEGSVSTLKIQRTQQEDSAVYLCASSWRAASGNTEAFFGQGTRLTVV.

This clonotype was seen only a few times. This sequence joins TRBV5-1 and TRBJ2-2; D uncertain. Germline V gene data show CDR1 as SGHRS and CDR2 as YFSETQ. V lost 3 bases and J lost 4, with 7 bases in between. The CDR3 totals 13 residues. The CDR3 loop reads CASSSSVTGELFF. DNA of the CDR3: TGCGCCAGCAGCTCTAGTGTCACCGGGGAGCTGTTTTTT.

This clonotype was detected a few times. The chain links TRBV7-6 to TRBJ1-2; a weak D match, TRBD1 (6 bases). Trimming removed 5 bases from V and 6 bases from J, with 13 bases in between. Per germline, CDR1 SGHVS and CDR2 FNYEAQ. The CDR3 sequence is 13 residues long. CDR3 sequence: CASSRTESHGYTF. As DNA, the CDR3 is TGTGCCAGCAGCCGGACAGAATCCCATGGCTACACCTTC.

The chain employs TRBV30 and TRBJ2-3; no definite D call. Looked up from germline, CDR1 is GTSNPN and CDR2 is SVGIG (reference sequence). Trimming removed 0 bases from V and 6 bases from J, with 10 bases in between. The CDR3 covers 13 residues. The CDR3 loop reads CAWSVPGGDTQYF. The CDR3 nucleotides read TGTGCCTGGAGTGTACCTGGTGGTGATACGCAGTATTTT.

This clonotype was recorded at least ten times. The rearrangement uses TRBV4-2 and TRBJ1-6, with TRBD1 matching 10 bases. Losses at the gene ends were 4 bases for V and 8 bases for J; bases not matched to a gene: 2. The CDR3 spans 14 residues. Germline CDR1 and CDR2: LGHNA and YNFKEQ. The CDR3 DNA is TGTGCCAGCAGCCGTGGACAGGGGGATTCACCCCTCCACTTT. Encoded protein: CASSRGQGDSPLHF.

V gene TRBV7-9 combines with J gene TRBJ2-5, with 8 bases matching TRBD2. This CDR3 contains 13 residues. Germline assignment: CDR1 SEHNR and CDR2 FQNEAQ (reference sequence). V was clipped by 6 bases and J by 5 bases; unmatched bases: 5. Here the CDR3 DNA reads TGTGCCAGCAGTTCGGGGGGGACGGAGACCCAGTACTTC. Translating it yields CASSSGGTETQYF.

This clonotype came up a few times. The chain employs TRBV5-1 and TRBJ2-7; D may be TRBD2 (6 bases). The germline gives CDR1 SGHRS, CDR2 YFSETQ. With 0 bases removed from V and 0 bases from J, the gap between germline ends came to 13 bases. CDR3 length: 16 residues. The CDR3 DNA follows: TGCGCCAGCAGCTTGGACGGGACTGTTAGCTCCTACGAGCAGTACGTC. It specifies CASSLDGTVSSYEQYV.

J is TRBJ2-7 and V is TRBV20-1, with TRBD1 matching 9 bases. The CDR3 is made up of 14 amino acids. The V gene end was trimmed by 1 base and the J gene end by 2 bases; junction bases not matched to a gene: 3. Per germline, CDR1 DFQATT and CDR2 SNEGSKA (reference sequence). CDR3 amino acids: CSARGRTGAYEQYF. The DNA of the CDR3 is TGCAGTGCTAGAGGAAGGACAGGGGCCTACGAGCAGTACTTC.

The chain recombines TRBV3-1 with TRBJ1-1; the D is unclear. The germline V and J ends were trimmed by 1 base and 4 bases, with 7 bases remaining between them. CDR3 length equals 13 residues. Germline CDR1 is LGHDT and CDR2 is YNNKEL (reference sequence). The DNA of the CDR3 is TGTGCCAGCAGCCAAGGAGACGGCACTGAAGCTTTCTTT. It translates to CASSQGDGTEAFF.

This clonotype was observed a handful of times. This sequence joins TRBV5-1 and TRBJ1-2; D possibly corresponds to TRBD1 (5 bases). V was trimmed by 3 bases and J by 6 bases, leaving 18 bases between them. Per the germline V gene, CDR1 is SGHRS and CDR2 is YFSETQ. This CDR3 has 15 residues. CDR3 sequence: CASSSSNRKEDGYTF. The CDR3 nucleotides are TGCGCCAGCAGCTCAAGCAACAGGAAGGAGGATGGCTACACCTTC.

This clonotype showed up many times. V gene TRBV6-4 combines with J gene TRBJ2-3, with D tentatively TRBD1 (6 bases). The CDR3 has 17 amino acids. CDR1 and CDR2 (germline): MRHNA, SNTAGT. V was shortened by 0 bases and J by 1 base, with 14 bases between the two germline ends. CDR3 amino acids: CASSDSSTSGGTDTQYF. DNA of the CDR3: TGTGCCAGCAGTGACTCGAGTACGTCAGGGGGCACAGATACGCAGTATTTT.

The chain recombines TRBV3-1 with TRBJ1-6, with TRBD1 as a possible D gene (5 bases). V was shortened by 1 base and J by 10 bases, with 14 bases between the two germline ends. The CDR3 length is 15 residues. Germline V gene lookup returns CDR1 LGHDT and CDR2 YNNKEL (reference sequence). The CDR3 sequence is CASSQGERGRSPLHF. DNA for the CDR3: TGTGCCAGCAGCCAAGGGGAAAGGGGTCGGTCACCCCTCCACTTT. The full variable domain, completed using reference TRBV3-1 and TRBJ1-6, is DTAVSQTPKYLVTQMGNDKSIKCEQNLGHDTMYWYKQDSKKFLKIMFSYNNKELIINETVPNRFSPKSPDKAHLNLHINSLELGDSAVYFCASSQGERGRSPLHFGNGTRLTVT.

This clonotype was observed a handful of times. The chain employs TRBV12-3 or TRBV12-4 and TRBJ2-1; tentatively, D is TRBD2 (6 bases). V lost 8 bases and J 7 bases, leaving 18 bases between the germline ends. The CDR3 consists of 14 residues. CDR3 in DNA: TGTGCCAGCCAGAGGGCGGGGCTGGGAAATGAGCAGTTCTTC. This encodes CASQRAGLGNEQFF.

This clonotype was observed a handful of times. J is TRBJ1-4 and V is TRBV28, with a possible D match to TRBD1 (6 bases). V lost 6 bases and J lost 7, with 15 bases in between. The CDR3 consists of 14 residues. Germline lookup yields CDR1 MDHEN and CDR2 SYDVKM. CDR3: CASRFRGVREKLFF. CDR3 sequence (DNA): TGTGCCAGCAGGTTCAGGGGCGTTCGTGAAAAACTGTTTTTT.

The table lists this clonotype with many counts. V and J are TRBV12-3 or TRBV12-4 and TRBJ2-3; D remains ambiguous. This CDR3 is built from 13 residues. The V and J ends lost 8 bases and 2 bases respectively, with 11 bases between them. The CDR3 protein is CASRKDLTDTQYF. CDR3 sequence (DNA): TGTGCCAGCCGGAAAGACCTCACAGATACGCAGTATTTT.

There are a few counts of this clonotype. V usage is TRBV4-2 and J usage is TRBJ1-5; D is perhaps TRBD1 (5 bases). The ends were cut back, 1 base at V and 0 bases at J, with 7 bases in the middle. Germline assignment: CDR1 LGHNA and CDR2 YNFKEQ. The CDR3 extends over 15 amino acids. CDR3 DNA: TGTGCCAGCAGCCAAGGGGGGACTAGCAATCAGCCCCAGCATTTT. It yields the protein CASSQGGTSNQPQHF.

V is TRBV19 and J is TRBJ1-1; perhaps TRBD1 as D (6 bases). Between the trimmed V and J ends, which lost 6 bases and 1 base, there was a span of 12 bases. Germline V gene data show CDR1 as LNHDA and CDR2 as SQIVND (reference sequence). CDR3 length: 14 amino acids. CDR3 protein: CASRRGKGNTEAFF. The CDR3 DNA reads as TGTGCCAGTAGGAGGGGGAAGGGGAACACTGAAGCTTTCTTT.

In this sample, this clonotype turned up a few times. The chain combines TRBV19 with TRBJ2-1, with 13 bases aligning to TRBD2. V dropped 9 bases and J dropped 0; count of bases not matched to a gene: 17. The CDR3 length is 20 residues. Germline CDR1 LNHDA, CDR2 SQIVND (reference sequence). DNA for the CDR3: TGTGCCAGCAGCGGCGAGTGGACTAGCGGGGGCCGAATCTCCTACAATGAGCAGTTCTTC. Amino acids: CASSGEWTSGGRISYNEQFF.

This clonotype was counted only a few times. J is TRBJ1-1 and V is TRBV29-1, with D unclear. This CDR3 spans 13 amino acids. The germline V and J ends were trimmed by 1 base and 1 base, with 7 bases remaining between them. Germline CDR1 is SQVTM and CDR2 is ANQGSEA. The DNA of the CDR3 is TGCAGCGTTGAAGGGCTCTGGAACACTGAAGCTTTCTTT. It codes for CSVEGLWNTEAFF.

The chain combines TRBV4-3 with TRBJ1-2; TRBD1 agrees at 10 bases. The V segment lost 4 bases and the J segment 8 bases; nucleotides outside the gene matches: 13. Germline V lookup: CDR1 LGHNA, CDR2 YSLEER. The CDR3 is 16 residues long. The CDR3 DNA sequence: TGCGCCAGCAGCCCCACGGGGACAGGGGCAGCCCGGGGCTACACCTTC. It is translated as CASSPTGTGAARGYTF.

The rearrangement uses TRBV11-2 and TRBJ2-5; 9 nucleotides match TRBD1. Germline lookup yields CDR1 SGHAT and CDR2 FQNNGV. The V segment lost 4 bases and the J segment 1 base; nucleotides outside the gene matches: 4. This CDR3 comprises 15 residues. CDR3 nucleotides: TGTGCCAGCAGCTCCCGGGACAGGGTCCAAGAGACCCAGTACTTC. It yields the protein CASSSRDRVQETQYF.

In its sample, this clonotype was seen a few times. J is TRBJ1-2 and V is TRBV7-8, with 7 bases fitting TRBD1. The junction had 2 bases not matched to a gene; V was cut back by 4 bases and J by 3 bases. Germline loops: CDR1 SGHVS, CDR2 FQNEAQ. The CDR3 totals 13 residues. The CDR3 here is CASSSGTDYGYTF. The CDR3 DNA reads TGTGCCAGCAGCTCGGGGACAGACTATGGCTACACCTTC.